This T cell receptor beta chain was identified in a study of response to subunit inactivated influenza vaccine. General study findings and limits: Authors suggested few new T cells are recruited by each seasonal influenza vaccination.

Concerning this clonotype itself: What it binds is not known.

The CDR3 consists of 16 residues. V was clipped by 0 bases and J by 1 base; unmatched bases: 4. Germline-derived CDR1 and CDR2 are LGHDT and YNNKEL (reference sequence). TCRdb reprocessed the RT-PCR reads via MiXCR and lists one record per CDR3 protein. Altogether hundreds of thousands of distinct CDR3 sequences are present, around a fifth being singletons, with the ten largest covering roughly 10%. The gene calls are TRBV3-1 and TRBJ2-3; TRBD2 matches at 7 bases. The source material was PBMCs from blood, sampled 21 months after vaccination. The sequence derives from a man between 50 and 69 years old who received an inactivated influenza vaccine. CDR3 sequence reads: CASSQDRAGGTDTQYF. The CDR3 bases are TGTGCCAGCAGCCAAGATCGGGCGGGGGGCACAGATACGCAGTATTTT.